Detailed here is one T cell receptor beta chain. The antigen is undetermined. As the method for making TCR beta libraries, quantitative 5'-RACE with molecular barcodes was used. MiXCR was run by TCRdb on the 5' RACE reads, yielding one entry per CDR3 protein. In the table there are around 280,000 distinct CDR3 sequences, roughly 20% of which are singletons. The ends lost 6 bases at V and 6 bases at J; junction bases unmatched: 5. CDR3 length: 14 amino acids. The V gene's germline CDR1 is KGHSH and CDR2 LQKENI. These data belong to a study of CD8 T cells in ankylosing spondylitis. Study-level results: Reportedly, significant enrichment of disease-linked clones occurred in matched ankylosing spondylitis synovial fluid. Disease-linked clones were found to be CD8+ and relatively rare in peripheral blood.

Sequencing was performed on blood, either unsorted or a sorted T cell fraction (not recorded which). The chain is built from TRBV18 and TRBJ1-5, with 10 bases matching TRBD1. The source is a male donor with ankylosing spondylitis or in good health (not recorded which). The CDR3 coding sequence is TGTGCCAGCTCGTCCGGGACAGGGGTTCAGCCCCAGCATTTT. This encodes CASSSGTGVQPQHF.